This note documents a single T cell receptor beta chain sequence. The target antigen is unknown. Germline values: CDR1 SGHNT, CDR2 YENEEA. This CDR3 is 14 amino acids long. Trimming removed 1 base from V and 7 bases from J; junction bases left unmatched: 2. This table comes from immunoSEQ multiplex PCR, and its TCRdb copy is limited to in-frame clones, with some not included. Of more than 150,000 clones listed, 90% were seen once; the top ten hold more than 1.3%. This sample stems from a study of T cell responses to AZD1222 COVID-19 vaccine. Study-wide findings and caveats: After the peak T cell response, and only then, were repertoires sampled. Among AZD1222 vaccinees, only six were seropositive at baseline.

The receptor's source is an adult in good health. This chain connects TRBV11-3 to TRBJ2-1, with 9 bases lining up with TRBD2. The material was peripheral blood, obtained on day 0 of AZD1222 vaccination. CDR3 sequence: CASSLASGANEQFF. For the CDR3, the DNA is TGTGCCAGCAGCTTAGCTAGCGGGGCTAATGAGCAGTTCTTC.